Shown below are 3 T cell receptor beta chains from a single sample sequenced in a study of T-cell reconstitution after alpha-beta-depleted transplantation in children. The authors prepared the TCRbeta library with unique molecular identifiers. TCRdb redid the calling of the PCR reads with MiXCR, one entry per CDR3 protein. The sample carries approximately 800,000 distinct CDR3 sequences, about 15% recorded once. Sequenced material: PBMCs, mostly from graft donor cells, taken 360 days after TCRalphabeta/CD19-depleted stem cell transplant. The receptors here all came from a male patient under 18 who had a stem cell transplant for acute lymphoblastic leukemia, so the T cells may come from the graft donor.

There are many counts of this clonotype. The chain carries TRBV5-1 and TRBJ1-6; 7 bases are shared with TRBD1. This CDR3 has 15 residues. From germline, CDR1 is SGHRS and CDR2 YFSETQ. Trimming cost V 0 bases and J 9 bases; bases outside gene matches: 6. CDR3 loop: CASSLATGVSSPLHF. CDR3 in DNA: TGCGCCAGCAGCTTGGCCACAGGGGTTAGTTCACCCCTCCACTTT. Supplemented by reference TRBV5-1 and TRBJ1-6, the full variable domain reads KAGVTQTPRYLIKTRGQQVTLSCSPISGHRSVSWYQQTPGQGLQFLFEYFSETQRNKGNFPGRFSGRQFSNSRSEMNVSTLELGDSALYLCASSLATGVSSPLHFGNGTRLTVT.

The chain couples TRBV29-1 to TRBJ2-7; D may be TRBD1 or TRBD2 (6 bases each). CDR1 and CDR2 from the germline V gene are SQVTM and ANQGSEA. The CDR3 contains 14 residues. Trimming removed 5 bases at V and 0 bases at J, with 14 bases between. CDR3 protein: CSVLARGHSYEQYF. Written as DNA, the CDR3 is TGCAGCGTTCTTGCGCGGGGACACTCCTACGAGCAGTACTTC.

The chain is built from TRBV4-1 and TRBJ2-3, with a possible D match to TRBD2 (5 bases). With 6 bases removed from V and 7 bases from J, the gap between germline ends came to 20 bases. The CDR3 contains 15 residues. Germline CDR1 and CDR2: MGHRA and YSYEKL. The CDR3, as DNA: TGCGCCAGCAGATTGGACTTAGAGGGCCCCAATACGCAGTATTTT. It encodes CASRLDLEGPNTQYF.